This T cell receptor beta chain appears in the sequencing data of a study of response to subunit inactivated influenza vaccine. Overall study findings and caveats: Seasonal influenza vaccination, on each occasion, was suggested by the authors to recruit few new T cells.

This clonotype showed up just a few times. The target antigen is unknown. TCRdb used MiXCR to reprocess the RT-PCR reads, holding one entry per CDR3 protein. This table has about 190,000 distinct CDR3 sequences, 13% to 15% appearing once. The CDR3 totals 13 residues. Trimming took off 2 bases at V and 6 bases at J, with 8 bases between the two ends. V usage is TRBV12-3 or TRBV12-4 and J usage is TRBJ1-5; D gene ambiguous. This sample comprised CD8+ T cells sorted from PBMCs, obtained less than 6 days after vaccination. This receptor was taken from a man aged 50 or older who received an inactivated influenza vaccine. The chain's CDR3 is CASSLRVGQPQHF. CDR3 sequence (DNA): TGTGCCAGCAGTTTAAGGGTCGGTCAGCCCCAGCATTTT.